One and the same sample provided the 19 T cell receptor beta chains below, sequenced in a study of blood T cell repertoires in COVID-19. TCRdb's table, derived via immunoSEQ multiplex PCR, lists solely in-frame clones and lacks some. Of some 120,000 clones in the sample, 84% are singletons; the top ten hold more than 10%. The sample consisted of peripheral blood. These receptors were taken from a woman between 55 and 75 years old with acute or convalescent COVID-19.

This sequence joins TRBV5-4 and TRBJ1-6, with TRBD1 matching 7 bases. Germline CDR1 reads SGHNT; CDR2 reads YYREEE (reference sequence). The CDR3 covers 14 residues. The J segment lost 10 bases and the V segment lost 5 bases, leaving 9 bases of the junction unmatched. The CDR3 here is CASRQGTVESPLHF. The DNA for the CDR3 is TGTGCCAGCAGACAAGGGACAGTAGAGTCACCCCTCCACTTT. Supplemented by reference TRBV5-4 and TRBJ1-6, the full variable domain reads ETGVTQSPTHLIKTRGQQVTLRCSSQSGHNTVSWYQQALGQGPQFIFQYYREEENGRGNFPPRFSGLQFPNYSSELNVNALELDDSALYLCASRQGTVESPLHFGNGTRLTVT.

The V and J genes are TRBV7-3 and TRBJ1-2; 9 nucleotides agree with TRBD1. V lost 6 bases to trimming and J lost 7 bases; unmatched junction nucleotides: 6. Per germline, CDR1 SGHTA and CDR2 FQGTGA. The CDR3 is made up of 13 amino acids. The CDR3 sequence is CASRLQGAGGYTF. The DNA of the CDR3 is TGTGCCAGCAGACTACAGGGGGCGGGTGGCTACACCTTC.

The V call is TRBV28, the J call TRBJ1-1; D is ambiguous. This CDR3 has 13 amino acids. V was trimmed by 6 bases and J by 0 bases, leaving 8 bases between them. Germline CDR1 MDHEN, CDR2 SYDVKM. CDR3 protein: CASRWLVNTEAFF. The CDR3 DNA follows: TGTGCCAGCAGGTGGCTCGTGAACACTGAAGCTTTCTTT.

The chain has TRBV11-2 and TRBJ1-2; 7 bases map to TRBD1. The germline V gene encodes CDR1 SGHAT and CDR2 FQNNGV. V shed 1 base and J 4 bases; nucleotides not matched to a gene: 3. CDR3 length equals 14 residues. The CDR3 is CASSLGGQTYGYTF. The CDR3 nucleotides are TGTGCCAGCAGCTTAGGGGGACAGACCTATGGCTACACCTTC.

The count of this clone is one. The gene calls are TRBV28 and TRBJ2-2; tentatively, D is TRBD1 (6 bases). The CDR3 contains 12 residues. The germline V and J ends were trimmed by 4 bases and 8 bases, with 8 bases remaining between them. The germline CDR1 and CDR2 sequences are MDHEN and SYDVKM. Written as DNA, the CDR3 is TGTGCCAGCAGTTCAGGGGTGGGGGAGCTGTTTTTT. Encoded protein: CASSSGVGELFF.

The V and J genes are TRBV7-2 and TRBJ1-2; 8 bases align to TRBD1. The CDR3 sequence is 16 residues long. The junction had 12 bases not matched to a gene; V was cut back by 5 bases and J by 4 bases. The germline CDR1 and CDR2 sequences are SGHTA and FQGNSA. The chain's CDR3 is CASSLGGQAGSYGYTF. As DNA, the CDR3 is TGTGCCAGCAGCCTAGGGGGACAGGCGGGTAGCTATGGCTACACCTTC.

The V and J genes are TRBV24-1 and TRBJ2-5, with D possibly being TRBD1 (5 bases). Trimming removed 7 bases from V and 2 bases from J, with 10 bases in between. The germline CDR1 and CDR2 sequences are KGHDR and SFDVKD. The length of the CDR3 is 13 residues. DNA of the CDR3: TGTGCCACCAGGGGAACAGGTCAAGAGACCCAGTACTTC. Protein: CATRGTGQETQYF.

The genes are TRBV5-1 and TRBJ2-7, with D possibly TRBD1 on 6 matching bases. Germline V gene data show CDR1 as SGHRS and CDR2 as YFSETQ. The CDR3 loop spans 15 amino acids. Trimming stripped 4 bases from V and 4 bases from J, with 18 bases between. CDR3 DNA: TGCGCCAGCAGCCAACAGGGTGAGGGTAAATACGAGCAGTACTTC. Translated: CASSQQGEGKYEQYF.

V usage is TRBV5-1 and J usage is TRBJ1-3; no definite D call. V was trimmed by 0 bases and J by 2 bases, leaving 6 bases between them. Germline-derived CDR1 and CDR2 are SGHRS and YFSETQ. There are 14 residues in the CDR3. CDR3 bases: TGCGCCAGCAGCTTGGATAGTCCTGGAAACACCATATATTTT. It codes for CASSLDSPGNTIYF.

The V call is TRBV11-2, the J call TRBJ1-2; D is possibly TRBD1 (5 bases). V was cut by 3 bases and J by 4 bases, with 18 bases left in between. The CDR3 extends over 16 amino acids. From germline, CDR1 is SGHAT and CDR2 FQNNGV. CDR3: CASSLGRGGGSYGYTF. In DNA, the CDR3 is TGTGCCAGCAGCTTGGGGCGCGGGGGAGGATCCTATGGCTACACCTTC. Looking up the rest from reference TRBV11-2 and TRBJ1-2 gives the full variable domain: EAGVAQSPRYKIIEKRQSVAFWCNPISGHATLYWYQQILGQGPKLLIQFQNNGVVDDSQLPKDRFSAERLKGVDSTLKIQPAKLEDSAVYLCASSLGRGGGSYGYTFGSGTRLTVV.

The chain carries TRBV21-1 and TRBJ1-2; the table assigns TRBD1, which was not confirmed against the DNA. TRBV21-1 is a pseudogene locus. CDR3 length equals 12 residues. The CDR3 DNA sequence: TGTGCCAGCAGCAGCAGGCTCCATGGCTACACCTTC. Protein: CASSSRLHGYTF.

The genes are TRBV29-1 and TRBJ2-7, with 8 positions matching TRBD1. V was clipped by 5 bases and J by 0 bases; unmatched bases: 9. The CDR3 covers 15 residues. Germline V gene sequence: CDR1 SQVTM, CDR2 ANQGSEA. DNA for the CDR3: TGCAGCGTTCAAGTTCGGGACAGGTACTCCTACGAGCAGTACTTC. It specifies CSVQVRDRYSYEQYF.

V is TRBV9 and J is TRBJ2-5, with D tentatively TRBD1 (5 bases). Trimming pared 7 bases from V and 2 bases from J, leaving 9 bases between. This CDR3 region has 12 residues. Germline V gene lookup returns CDR1 SGDLS and CDR2 YYNGEE. As DNA, the CDR3 is TGTGCCAGCGGGGCAGGGCAAGAGACCCAGTACTTC. Its translation is CASGAGQETQYF.

The V call is TRBV5-4, the J call TRBJ2-5; D gene uncertain. V was clipped by 3 bases and J by 1 base, with 7 bases between them. The CDR3 extends over 13 amino acids. CDR1 and CDR2 from the germline V gene are SGHNT and YYREEE (reference sequence). The CDR3: CASSWAIQETQYF. The CDR3 region has the DNA TGTGCCAGCAGCTGGGCCATCCAAGAGACCCAGTACTTC.

J is TRBJ1-2 and V is TRBV29-1; the D gene is possibly TRBD1 (5 bases). CDR3 length: 14 amino acids. The V and J ends lost 0 bases and 0 bases respectively, with 8 bases between them. Germline V gives CDR1 SQVTM, CDR2 ANQGSEA. This CDR3 reads CSVEDPTANYGYTF. The CDR3 DNA reads as TGCAGCGTTGAAGATCCGACAGCTAACTATGGCTACACCTTC. The entire variable domain, with the rest obtained from reference TRBV29-1 and TRBJ1-2, is as follows: SAVISQKPSRDICQRGTSLTIQCQVDSQVTMMFWYRQQPGQSLTLIATANQGSEATYESGFVIDKFPISRPNLTFSTLTVSNMSPEDSSIYLCSVEDPTANYGYTFGSGTRLTVV.

The V call is TRBV12-5, the J call TRBJ1-4, with D unclear. Germline-derived CDR1 and CDR2 are LGHNT and FRNRAP. V gave up 1 base and J gave up 8 bases, with 14 bases separating them. This CDR3 comprises 15 residues. CDR3 nucleotide sequence: TGTGCTAGTGGTTTGGGCGCAGTGGCCGGGGAAAAACTGTTTTTT. It translates to CASGLGAVAGEKLFF.

The chain joins TRBV3-1 (or the pseudogene TRBV3-2) to TRBJ2-1; D unclear. Germline V gene lookup returns CDR1 LGHDT and CDR2 YNNKEL (reference sequence). V was shortened by 0 bases and J by 5 bases, with 11 bases between the two germline ends. This CDR3 region has 15 residues. The CDR3 protein is CASSQEAWLNNEQFF. CDR3 nucleotide sequence: TGTGCCAGCAGCCAAGAAGCGTGGCTAAACAATGAGCAGTTCTTC.

This chain joins TRBV12-3 or TRBV12-4 and TRBJ2-7, with a weak D call TRBD2 (5 bases). V gave up 6 bases and J gave up 2 bases, with 11 bases separating them. This CDR3 has 13 residues. CDR3 region: CASSRTGAYEQYV. CDR3 bases: TGTGCCAGCAGCCGGACTGGAGCCTACGAGCAGTACGTC.

This clone appeared a single time. This sequence joins TRBV19 and TRBJ1-4; D might be TRBD1 (5 bases). Germline V gene sequence: CDR1 LNHDA, CDR2 SQIVND (reference sequence). Trimming left V 3 bases short and J 10 bases short, with 18 bases between. CDR3 length: 15 amino acids. CDR3 residues: CASSILDTFRVKLFF. In nucleotides, the CDR3 is TGTGCCAGTAGTATCCTGGACACTTTTAGGGTAAAACTGTTTTTT.